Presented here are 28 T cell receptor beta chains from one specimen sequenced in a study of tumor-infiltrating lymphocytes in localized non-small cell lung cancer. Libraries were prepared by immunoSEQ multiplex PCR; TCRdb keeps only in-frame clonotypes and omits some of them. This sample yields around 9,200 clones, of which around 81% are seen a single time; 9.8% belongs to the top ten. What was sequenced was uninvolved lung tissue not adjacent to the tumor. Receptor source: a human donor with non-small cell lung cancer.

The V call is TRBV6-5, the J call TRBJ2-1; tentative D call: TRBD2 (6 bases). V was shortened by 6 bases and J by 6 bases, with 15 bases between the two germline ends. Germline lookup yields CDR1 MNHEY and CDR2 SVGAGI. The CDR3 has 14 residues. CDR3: CASSPTLASNEQFF. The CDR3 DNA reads TGTGCCAGCAGCCCTACACTAGCTTCCAATGAGCAGTTCTTC.

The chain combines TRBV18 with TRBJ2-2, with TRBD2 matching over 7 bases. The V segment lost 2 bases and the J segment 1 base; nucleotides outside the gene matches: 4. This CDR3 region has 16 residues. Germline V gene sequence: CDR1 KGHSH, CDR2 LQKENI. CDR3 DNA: TGTGCCAGCTCACCAATGACTAGCAAGAACACCGGGGAGCTGTTTTTT. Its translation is CASSPMTSKNTGELFF. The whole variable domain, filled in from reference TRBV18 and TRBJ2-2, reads NAGVMQNPRHLVRRRGQEARLRCSPMKGHSHVYWYRQLPEEGLKFMVYLQKENIIDESGMPKERFSAEFPKEGPSILRIQQVVRGDSAAYFCASSPMTSKNTGELFFGEGSRLTVL.

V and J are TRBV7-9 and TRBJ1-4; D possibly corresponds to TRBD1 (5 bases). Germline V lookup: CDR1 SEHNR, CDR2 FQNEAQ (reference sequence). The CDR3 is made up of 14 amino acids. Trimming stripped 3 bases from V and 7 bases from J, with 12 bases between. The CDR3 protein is CASSFQGGAEKLFF. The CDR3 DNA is TGTGCCAGCAGCTTCCAGGGAGGGGCTGAAAAACTGTTTTTT. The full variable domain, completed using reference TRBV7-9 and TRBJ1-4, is DTGVSQNPRHKITKRGQNVTFRCDPISEHNRLYWYRQTLGQGPEFLTYFQNEAQLEKSRLLSDRFSAERPKGSFSTLEIQRTEQGDSAMYLCASSFQGGAEKLFFGSGTQLSVL.

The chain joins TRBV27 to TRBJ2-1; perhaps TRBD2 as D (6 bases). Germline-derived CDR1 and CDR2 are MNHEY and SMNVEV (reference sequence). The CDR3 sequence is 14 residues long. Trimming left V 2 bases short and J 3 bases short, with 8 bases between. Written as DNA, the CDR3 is TGTGCCAGCAGTTTAGGAGGGAACTACAATGAGCAGTTCTTC. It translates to CASSLGGNYNEQFF.

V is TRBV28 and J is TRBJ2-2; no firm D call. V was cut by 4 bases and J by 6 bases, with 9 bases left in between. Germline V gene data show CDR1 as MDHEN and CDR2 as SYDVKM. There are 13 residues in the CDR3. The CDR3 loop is CASSYNLAGELFF. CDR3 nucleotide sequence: TGTGCCAGCAGTTATAACTTGGCCGGGGAGCTGTTTTTT.

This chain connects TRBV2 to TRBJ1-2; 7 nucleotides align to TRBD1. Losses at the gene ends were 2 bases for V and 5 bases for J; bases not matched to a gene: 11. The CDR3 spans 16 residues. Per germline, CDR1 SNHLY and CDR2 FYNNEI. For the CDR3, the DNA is TGTGCCAGCAGTGAAAACCCGACAGGGAAAGTTTATGGCTACACCTTC. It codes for CASSENPTGKVYGYTF.

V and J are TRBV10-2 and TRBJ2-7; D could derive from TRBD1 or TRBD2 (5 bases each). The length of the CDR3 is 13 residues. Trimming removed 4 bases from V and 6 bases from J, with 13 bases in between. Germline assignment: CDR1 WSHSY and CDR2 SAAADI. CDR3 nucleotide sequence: TGCGCCAGCAGTGCCGGGACCGGCGGCGAGCAGTACTTC. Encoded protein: CASSAGTGGEQYF.

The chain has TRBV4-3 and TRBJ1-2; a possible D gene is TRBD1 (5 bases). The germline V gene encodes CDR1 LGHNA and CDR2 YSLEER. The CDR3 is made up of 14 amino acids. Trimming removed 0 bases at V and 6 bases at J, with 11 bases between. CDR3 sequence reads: CASSQDIGGNGYTF. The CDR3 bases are TGCGCCAGCAGCCAAGACATTGGGGGGAATGGCTACACCTTC.

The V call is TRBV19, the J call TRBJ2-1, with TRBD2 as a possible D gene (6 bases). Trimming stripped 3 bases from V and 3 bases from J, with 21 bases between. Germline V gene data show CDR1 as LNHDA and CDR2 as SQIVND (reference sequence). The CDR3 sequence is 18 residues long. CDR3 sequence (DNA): TGTGCCAGTAGTATTTCCGCGTTGAAGCAGGGAGGCTACAATGAGCAGTTCTTC. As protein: CASSISALKQGGYNEQFF. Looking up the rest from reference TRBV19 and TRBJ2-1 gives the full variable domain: DGGITQSPKYLFRKEGQNVTLSCEQNLNHDAMYWYRQDPGQGLRLIYYSQIVNDFQKGDIAEGYSVSREKKESFPLTVTSAQKNPTAFYLCASSISALKQGGYNEQFFGPGTRLTVL.

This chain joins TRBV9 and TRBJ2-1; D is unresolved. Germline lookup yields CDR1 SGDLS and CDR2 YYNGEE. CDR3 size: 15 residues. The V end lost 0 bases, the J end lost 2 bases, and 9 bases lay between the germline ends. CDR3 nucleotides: TGTGCCAGCAGCGTAGGGGCTTCTACCTACAATGAGCAGTTCTTC. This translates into CASSVGASTYNEQFF.

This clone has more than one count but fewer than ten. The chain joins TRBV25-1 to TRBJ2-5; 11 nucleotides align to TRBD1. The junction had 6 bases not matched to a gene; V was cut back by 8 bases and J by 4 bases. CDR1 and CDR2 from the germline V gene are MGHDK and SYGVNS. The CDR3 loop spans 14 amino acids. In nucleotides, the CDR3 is TGTGCCAGCGGGACAGGGGGGGACTTAGAGACCCAGTACTTC. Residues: CASGTGGDLETQYF.

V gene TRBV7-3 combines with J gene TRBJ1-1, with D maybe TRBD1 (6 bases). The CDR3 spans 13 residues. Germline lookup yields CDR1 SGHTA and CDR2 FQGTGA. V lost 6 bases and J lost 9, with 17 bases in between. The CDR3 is CASRLGPGAKAFF. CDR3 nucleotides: TGTGCCAGCAGATTAGGTCCGGGGGCTAAAGCTTTCTTT.

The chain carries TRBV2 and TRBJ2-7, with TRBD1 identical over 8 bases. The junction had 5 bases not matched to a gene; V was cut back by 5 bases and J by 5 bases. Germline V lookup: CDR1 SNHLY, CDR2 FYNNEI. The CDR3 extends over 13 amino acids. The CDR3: CASSPVDRDEQYF. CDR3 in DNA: TGTGCCAGCAGTCCCGTGGACAGGGACGAGCAGTACTTC.

The CDR3 sequence is CASRITRYTGELFF. As DNA, the CDR3 is TGTGCCAGTAGGATCACTAGGTACACCGGGGAGCTGTTTTTT. The gene calls are TRBV19 and TRBJ2-2; the D gene is possibly TRBD2 (5 bases). The CDR3 totals 14 residues. V lost 6 bases to trimming and J lost 3 bases, with 11 bases between them. Looked up from germline, CDR1 is LNHDA and CDR2 is SQIVND (reference sequence).

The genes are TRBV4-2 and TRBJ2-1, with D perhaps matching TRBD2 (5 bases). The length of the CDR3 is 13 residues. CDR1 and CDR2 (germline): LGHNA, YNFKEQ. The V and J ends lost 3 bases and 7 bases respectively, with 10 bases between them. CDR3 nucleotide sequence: TGTGCCAGCAGCCAGGTCCTAGCAAATGAGCAGTTCTTC. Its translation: CASSQVLANEQFF.

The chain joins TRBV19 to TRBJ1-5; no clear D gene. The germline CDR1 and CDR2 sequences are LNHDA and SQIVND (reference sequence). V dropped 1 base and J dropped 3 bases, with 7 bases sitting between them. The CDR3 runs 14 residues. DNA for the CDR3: TGTGCCAGTAGTATAGGACTTTACAATCAGCCCCAGCATTTT. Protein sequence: CASSIGLYNQPQHF. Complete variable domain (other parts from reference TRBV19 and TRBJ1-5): DGGITQSPKYLFRKEGQNVTLSCEQNLNHDAMYWYRQDPGQGLRLIYYSQIVNDFQKGDIAEGYSVSREKKESFPLTVTSAQKNPTAFYLCASSIGLYNQPQHFGDGTRLSIL.

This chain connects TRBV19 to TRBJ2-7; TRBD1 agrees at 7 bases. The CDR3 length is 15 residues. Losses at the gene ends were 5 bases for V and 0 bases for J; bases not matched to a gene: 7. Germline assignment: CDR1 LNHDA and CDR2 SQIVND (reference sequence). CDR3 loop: CASSEDRVGSYEQYF. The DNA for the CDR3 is TGTGCCAGTAGTGAAGACAGGGTAGGCTCCTACGAGCAGTACTTC.

In nucleotides, the CDR3 is TGTGCCAGCAGTACGGGACTCCTTAGCACAGATACGCAGTATTTT. Amino acids: CASSTGLLSTDTQYF. The chain uses TRBV27 and TRBJ2-3; a weak D match, TRBD2 (6 bases). Germline lookup yields CDR1 MNHEY and CDR2 SMNVEV (reference sequence). This CDR3 has 15 amino acids. V was pared by 5 bases and J by 0 bases, with 12 bases between.

CDR3 nucleotides: TGTGCCAGCTCCGCCGGGACTAGCGGGCCAAGGGGCTCCTACGAGCAGTACTTC. It specifies CASSAGTSGPRGSYEQYF. The V and J genes are TRBV18 and TRBJ2-7, with 12 bases that match TRBD2. Germline-derived CDR1 and CDR2 are KGHSH and LQKENI. V was pared by 6 bases and J by 0 bases, with 12 bases of the junction left unmatched. The CDR3 runs to 18 residues.

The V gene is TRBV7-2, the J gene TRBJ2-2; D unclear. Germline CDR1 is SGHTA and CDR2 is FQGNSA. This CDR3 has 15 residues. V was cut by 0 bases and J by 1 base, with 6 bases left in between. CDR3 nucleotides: TGTGCCAGCAGCTTAGCGCTCCTGAACACCGGGGAGCTGTTTTTT. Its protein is CASSLALLNTGELFF.

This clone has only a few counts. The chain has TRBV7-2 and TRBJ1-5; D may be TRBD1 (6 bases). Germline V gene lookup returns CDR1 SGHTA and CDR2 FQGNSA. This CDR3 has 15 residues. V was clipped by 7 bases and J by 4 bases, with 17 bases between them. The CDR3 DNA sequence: TGTGCCAGCACCCCTGGGGGGGCGCGAAATCAGCCCCAGCATTTT. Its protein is CASTPGGARNQPQHF.

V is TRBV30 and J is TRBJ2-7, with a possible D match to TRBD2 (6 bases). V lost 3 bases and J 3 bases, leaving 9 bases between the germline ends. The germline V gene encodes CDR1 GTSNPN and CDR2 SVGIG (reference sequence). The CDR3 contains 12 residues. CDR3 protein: CAWRRERYEQYF. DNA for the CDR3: TGTGCCTGGAGGCGGGAACGCTACGAGCAGTACTTC.

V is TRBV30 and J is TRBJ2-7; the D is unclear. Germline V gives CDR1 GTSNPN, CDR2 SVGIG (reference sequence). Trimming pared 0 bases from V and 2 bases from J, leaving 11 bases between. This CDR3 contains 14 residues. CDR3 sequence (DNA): TGTGCCTGGAGTGTTAGTCAGGAAGCCTACGAGCAGTACTTC. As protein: CAWSVSQEAYEQYF.

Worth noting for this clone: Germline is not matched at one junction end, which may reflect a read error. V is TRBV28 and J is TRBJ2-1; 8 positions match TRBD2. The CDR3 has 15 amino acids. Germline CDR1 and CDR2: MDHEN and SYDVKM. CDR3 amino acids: CASSLAGGPYNEQFF. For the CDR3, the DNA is TGTGCCAGTAGTTTGGCGGGAGGACCCTACAATGAGCAGTTCTTC.

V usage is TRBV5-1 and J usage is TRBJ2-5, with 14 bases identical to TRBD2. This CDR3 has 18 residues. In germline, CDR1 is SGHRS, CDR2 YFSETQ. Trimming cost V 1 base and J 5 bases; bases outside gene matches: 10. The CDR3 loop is CASSLKGLAGVAMETQYF. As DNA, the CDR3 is TGCGCCAGCAGCTTGAAGGGACTAGCGGGGGTTGCCATGGAGACCCAGTACTTC.

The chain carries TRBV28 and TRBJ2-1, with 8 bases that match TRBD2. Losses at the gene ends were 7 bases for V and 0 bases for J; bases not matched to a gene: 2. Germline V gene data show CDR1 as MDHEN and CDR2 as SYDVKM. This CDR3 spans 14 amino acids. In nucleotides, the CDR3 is TGTGCCAGCATAGCGGGGAGCTCCTACAATGAGCAGTTCTTC. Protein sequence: CASIAGSSYNEQFF.

CDR3 sequence (DNA): TGTGCCAGCAGTTTTAGAATTGCGGGAGATCCATACGAGCAGTACTTC. This codes for CASSFRIAGDPYEQYF. The V gene is TRBV27, the J gene TRBJ2-7, with 7 positions matching TRBD2. The CDR3 is made up of 16 amino acids. V shed 3 bases and J 4 bases; nucleotides not matched to a gene: 12. Germline lookup yields CDR1 MNHEY and CDR2 SMNVEV (reference sequence).

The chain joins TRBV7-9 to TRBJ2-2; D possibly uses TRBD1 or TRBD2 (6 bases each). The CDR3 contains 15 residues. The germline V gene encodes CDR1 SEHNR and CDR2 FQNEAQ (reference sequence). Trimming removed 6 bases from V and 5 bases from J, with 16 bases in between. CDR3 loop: CASRQGGTGTGELFF. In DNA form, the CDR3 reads TGTGCCAGCAGACAGGGAGGAACGGGGACCGGGGAGCTGTTTTTT.